Following are 6 T cell receptor beta chains from one sample sequenced in a study of OX40 agonist ivuxolimab in advanced cancers. The library relied on the immunoSEQ multiplex PCR assay. The clones in this table, taken by TCRdb from immuneACCESS, are in-frame only. Not every clone is retained; where verified, under half of the shortfall comes from an unresolved V gene, and the cause of the rest is unknown. The sample includes approximately 76,000 clones, with 80% to 95% observed a single time. Under 10% of the sample belongs to the ten largest clones. The source was CD4+ or CD8+ T cells sorted from blood, collected in a trial of the OX40 agonist ivuxolimab. All receptors come from an adult with an advanced solid tumor such as melanoma, head and neck, liver or kidney cancer.

The chain couples TRBV30 to TRBJ1-1; D unclear. V was cut by 0 bases and J by 0 bases, with 2 bases left in between. The length of the CDR3 is 12 residues. Germline loops: CDR1 GTSNPN, CDR2 SVGIG (reference sequence). The CDR3 DNA sequence: TGTGCCTGGAGTGTAGTGAACACTGAAGCTTTCTTT. Encoded protein: CAWSVVNTEAFF. Combining the CDR3 with reference TRBV30 and TRBJ1-1 gives the whole variable domain SQTIHQWPATLVQPVGSPLSLECTVEGTSNPNLYWYRQAAGRGLQLLFYSVGIGQISSEVPQNLSASRPQDRQFILSSKKLLLSDSGFYLCAWSVVNTEAFFGQGTRLTVV.

The chain couples TRBV10-1 to TRBJ2-3; no reliable D call. CDR1 is WNHNN and CDR2 is SYGVQD in the germline V gene (reference sequence). Trimming left V 3 bases short and J 1 base short, with 14 bases between. The CDR3 is 16 amino acids. The CDR3 loop is CASSDRVTWCTDTQYF. The CDR3 nucleotides read TGCGCCAGCAGTGATCGGGTCACCTGGTGCACAGATACGCAGTATTTT.

This clone is a singleton in its sample. The chain has TRBV6-5 and TRBJ1-2, with a tentative D call TRBD1 (5 bases). The germline V and J ends were trimmed by 5 bases and 0 bases, with 10 bases remaining between them. CDR3 length equals 14 residues. Per germline, CDR1 MNHEY and CDR2 SVGAGI. As DNA, the CDR3 is TGTGCCAGCAGTGTGATAGGGGCTAACTATGGCTACACCTTC. Its translation is CASSVIGANYGYTF.

The V and J genes are TRBV7-6 and TRBJ2-7; TRBD1 is a possible D gene (6 bases). This CDR3 has 13 residues. Trimming stripped 1 base from V and 3 bases from J, with 7 bases between. The germline gives CDR1 SGHVS, CDR2 FNYEAQ. The CDR3 here is CASSLEGVYEQYF. CDR3 DNA sequence: TGTGCCAGCAGCTTAGAGGGGGTCTACGAGCAGTACTTC.

This chain joins TRBV13 and TRBJ2-3, with 8 nucleotides matching TRBD1. V shed 2 bases and J 2 bases; nucleotides not matched to a gene: 6. Per the germline V gene, CDR1 is PRHDT and CDR2 is FYEKMQ (reference sequence). The CDR3 totals 16 residues. The CDR3 sequence is CASSLRTGRDTDTQYF. CDR3 DNA sequence: TGTGCCAGCAGCTTACGGACAGGGAGAGACACAGATACGCAGTATTTT.

The J gene is TRBJ2-7, the V gene TRBV11-2, with a possible D match to TRBD1 (6 bases). V lost 1 base to trimming and J lost 2 bases, with 15 bases between them. Germline V gives CDR1 SGHAT, CDR2 FQNNGV. The CDR3 covers 16 residues. The CDR3 region is CASSLAGDGGTYEQYF. CDR3 DNA: TGTGCCAGCAGCTTAGCAGGGGACGGAGGAACCTACGAGCAGTACTTC.